A single sample is the source of the 2 T cell receptor beta chains below, sequenced in a study of blood T cell repertoires in COVID-19. Repertoires were generated with immunoSEQ multiplex PCR, while TCRdb's copy carries only in-frame clones and drops some. The profile shows 150,000 to 200,000 clones, around nine tenths of them singletons. Material: peripheral blood. Every receptor here comes from a woman aged 70 to 79 with COVID-19, enrolled during active disease.

The rearrangement uses TRBV28 and TRBJ2-5; 8 nucleotides line up with TRBD2. The trim removed 1 base at V and 0 bases at J, leaving 10 bases unmatched. The germline V gene encodes CDR1 MDHEN and CDR2 SYDVKM. This CDR3 spans 18 amino acids. The CDR3 coding sequence is TGTGCCAGCAGTTTATATCTCGGCGGGAGGATCGACCAAGAGACCCAGTACTTC. Translating it yields CASSLYLGGRIDQETQYF.

The CDR3 nucleotides read TGTGCCAGCAGTGTCAGACCGGGACTAGCGGTTACCAATGAGCAGTTCTTC. Amino acids: CASSVRPGLAVTNEQFF. The rearrangement joins TRBV6-1 to TRBJ2-1; 11 bases line up with TRBD2. CDR1 is MNHNS, CDR2 SASEGT, per germline. The V gene end was trimmed by 4 bases and the J gene end by 6 bases; junction bases not matched to a gene: 11. The CDR3 covers 17 residues.